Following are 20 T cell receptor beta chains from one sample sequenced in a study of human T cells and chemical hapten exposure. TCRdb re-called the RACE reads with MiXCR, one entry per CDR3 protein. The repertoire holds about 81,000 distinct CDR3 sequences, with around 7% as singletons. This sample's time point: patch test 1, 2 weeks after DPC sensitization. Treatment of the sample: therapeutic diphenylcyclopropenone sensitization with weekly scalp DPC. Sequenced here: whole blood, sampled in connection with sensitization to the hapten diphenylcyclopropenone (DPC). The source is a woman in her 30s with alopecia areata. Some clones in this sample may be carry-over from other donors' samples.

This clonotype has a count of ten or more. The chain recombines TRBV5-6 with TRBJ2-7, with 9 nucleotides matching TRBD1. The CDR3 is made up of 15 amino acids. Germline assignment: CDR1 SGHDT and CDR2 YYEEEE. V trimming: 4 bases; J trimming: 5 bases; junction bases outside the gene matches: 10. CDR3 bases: TGTGCCAGCAGCGACGGGACAGGGTCTGTCGACGAGCAGTACTTC. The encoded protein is CASSDGTGSVDEQYF.

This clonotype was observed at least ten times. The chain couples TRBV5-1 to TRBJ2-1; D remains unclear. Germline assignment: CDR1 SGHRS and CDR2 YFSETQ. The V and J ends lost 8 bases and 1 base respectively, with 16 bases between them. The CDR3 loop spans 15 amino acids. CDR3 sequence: CASTWAGQSYNEQFF. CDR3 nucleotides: TGCGCCAGTACCTGGGCAGGCCAATCCTACAATGAGCAGTTCTTC.

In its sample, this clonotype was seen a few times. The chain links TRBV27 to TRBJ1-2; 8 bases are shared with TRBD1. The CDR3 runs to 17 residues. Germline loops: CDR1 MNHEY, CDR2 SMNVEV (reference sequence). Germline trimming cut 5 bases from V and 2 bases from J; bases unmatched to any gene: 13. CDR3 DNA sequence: TGTGCCAGCAGTGAGAAATTTGACAGGGGTCACAACTATGGCTACACCTTC. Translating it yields CASSEKFDRGHNYGYTF.

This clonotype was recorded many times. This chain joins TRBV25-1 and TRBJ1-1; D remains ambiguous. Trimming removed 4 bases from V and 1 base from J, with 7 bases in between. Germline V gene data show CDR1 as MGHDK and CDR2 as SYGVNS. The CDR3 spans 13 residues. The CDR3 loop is CASSAFSNTEAFF. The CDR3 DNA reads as TGTGCCAGCAGTGCCTTTTCGAACACTGAAGCTTTCTTT.

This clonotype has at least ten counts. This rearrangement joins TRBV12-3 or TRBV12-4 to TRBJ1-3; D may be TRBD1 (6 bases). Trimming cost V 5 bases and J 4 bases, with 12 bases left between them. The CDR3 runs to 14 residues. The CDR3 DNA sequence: TGTGCCAGCAGTATGGACAGCGACGGAAACACCATATATTTT. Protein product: CASSMDSDGNTIYF.

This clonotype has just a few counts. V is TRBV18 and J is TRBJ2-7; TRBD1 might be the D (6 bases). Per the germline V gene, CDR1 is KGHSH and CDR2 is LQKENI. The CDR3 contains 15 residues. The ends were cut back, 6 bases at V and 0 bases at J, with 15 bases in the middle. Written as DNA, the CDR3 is TGTGCCAGCTCGCCAGGGGTGGCGGACTCCTACGAGCAGTACTTC. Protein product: CASSPGVADSYEQYF.

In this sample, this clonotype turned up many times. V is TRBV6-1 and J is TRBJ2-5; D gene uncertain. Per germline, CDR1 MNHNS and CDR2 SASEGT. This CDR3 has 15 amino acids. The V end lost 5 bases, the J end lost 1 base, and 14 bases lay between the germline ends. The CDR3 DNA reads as TGTGCCAGCAGTTATTTGCGGAACCCCCAAGAGACCCAGTACTTC. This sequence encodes CASSYLRNPQETQYF.

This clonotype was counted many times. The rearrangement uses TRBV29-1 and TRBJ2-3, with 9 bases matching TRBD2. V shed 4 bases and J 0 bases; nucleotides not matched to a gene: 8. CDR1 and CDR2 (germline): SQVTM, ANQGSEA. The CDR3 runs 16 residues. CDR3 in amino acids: CSVGRGTSKSTDTQYF. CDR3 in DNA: TGCAGCGTTGGGCGCGGGACTAGCAAAAGCACAGATACGCAGTATTTT.

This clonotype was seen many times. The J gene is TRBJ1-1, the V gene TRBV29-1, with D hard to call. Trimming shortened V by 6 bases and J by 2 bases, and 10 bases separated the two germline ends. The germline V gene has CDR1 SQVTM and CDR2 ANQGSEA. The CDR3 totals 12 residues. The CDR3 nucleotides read TGCAGCGTGTCACAGCAAAACACTGAAGCTTTCTTT. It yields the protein CSVSQQNTEAFF.

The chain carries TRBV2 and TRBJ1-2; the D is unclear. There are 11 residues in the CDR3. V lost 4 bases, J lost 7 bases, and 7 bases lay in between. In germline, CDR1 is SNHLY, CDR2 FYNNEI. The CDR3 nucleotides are TGTGCCAGCAGTGTGGCGTTTGGCTACACCTTC. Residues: CASSVAFGYTF.

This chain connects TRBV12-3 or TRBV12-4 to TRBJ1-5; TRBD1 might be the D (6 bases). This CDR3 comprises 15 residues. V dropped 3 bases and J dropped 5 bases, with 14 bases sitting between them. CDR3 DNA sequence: TGTGCCAGCAGTTTGGAACGGGGGCTGTATCAGCCCCAGCATTTT. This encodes CASSLERGLYQPQHF.

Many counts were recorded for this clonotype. CDR3 nucleotide sequence: TGTGCCAGCAGCCAACCCTCGAAGTCACCCGGACAGGGAGGTGAGCAGTACTTC. Translated: CASSQPSKSPGQGGEQYF. The rearrangement uses TRBV2 and TRBJ2-7; 8 bases agree with TRBD1. Germline V CDR1 and CDR2: SNHLY, FYNNEI. This CDR3 contains 18 residues. V lost 6 bases and J lost 7; bases outside the gene matches: 23. The full variable domain, rest sourced from reference TRBV2 and TRBJ2-7, is EPEVTQTPSHQVTQMGQEVILRCVPISNHLYFYWYRQILGQKVEFLVSFYNNEISEKSEIFDDQFSVERPDGSNFTLKIRSTKLEDSAMYFCASSQPSKSPGQGGEQYFGPGTRLTVT.

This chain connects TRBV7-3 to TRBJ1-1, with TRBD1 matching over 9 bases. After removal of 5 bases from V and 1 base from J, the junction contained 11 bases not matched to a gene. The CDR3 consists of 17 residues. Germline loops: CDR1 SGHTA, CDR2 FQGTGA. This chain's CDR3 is CASSVSGTGYKNTEAFF. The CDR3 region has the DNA TGTGCCAGCAGCGTCTCCGGGACAGGGTATAAGAACACTGAAGCTTTCTTT.

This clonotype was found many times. The CDR3 reads CASSPGHFSGTEAFF. DNA of the CDR3: TGCGCCAGCAGCCCTGGACACTTTTCGGGCACTGAAGCTTTCTTT. The chain combines TRBV5-1 with TRBJ1-1; D is perhaps TRBD1 (5 bases). Germline CDR1 and CDR2: SGHRS and YFSETQ. V lost 4 bases, J lost 4 bases, and 17 bases lay in between. The CDR3 length is 15 residues.

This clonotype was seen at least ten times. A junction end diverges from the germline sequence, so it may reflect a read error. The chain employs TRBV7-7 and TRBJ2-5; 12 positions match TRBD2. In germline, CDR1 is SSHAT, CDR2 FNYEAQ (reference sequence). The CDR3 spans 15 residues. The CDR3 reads CASSSSGGAQETQYF. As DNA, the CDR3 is TGTGCTAGCAGCTCTAGCGGGGGGGCCCAAGAGACCCAGTACTTC.

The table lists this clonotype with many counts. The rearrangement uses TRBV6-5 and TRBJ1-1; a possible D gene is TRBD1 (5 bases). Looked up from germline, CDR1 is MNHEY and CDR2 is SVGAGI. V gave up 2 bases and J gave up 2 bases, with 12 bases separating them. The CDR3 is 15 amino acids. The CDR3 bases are TGTGCCAGCAGTTACGGGCAGGGAAGAAACACTGAAGCTTTCTTT. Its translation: CASSYGQGRNTEAFF.

The DNA of the CDR3 is TGTGCCAGCAGCCAAGGGACACGGGTATGGGGCTACACCTTC. Protein sequence: CASSQGTRVWGYTF. The gene calls are TRBV3-1 and TRBJ1-2; tentatively, D is TRBD1 (5 bases). The V gene lost 1 base and the J gene lost 8 bases, with 14 bases spanning the gap. This CDR3 contains 14 residues. The germline CDR1 and CDR2 sequences are LGHDT and YNNKEL (reference sequence).

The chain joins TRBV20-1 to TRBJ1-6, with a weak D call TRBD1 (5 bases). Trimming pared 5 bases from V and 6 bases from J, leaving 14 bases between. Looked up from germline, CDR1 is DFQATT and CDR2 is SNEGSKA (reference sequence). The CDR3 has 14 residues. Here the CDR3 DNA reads TGCAGTGCTTACCCGGGGCGGATTAATTCACCCCTCCACTTT. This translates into CSAYPGRINSPLHF.

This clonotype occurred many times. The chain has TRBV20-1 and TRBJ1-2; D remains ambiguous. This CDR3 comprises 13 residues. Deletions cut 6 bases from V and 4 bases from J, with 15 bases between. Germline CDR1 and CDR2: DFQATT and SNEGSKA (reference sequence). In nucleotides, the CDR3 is TGCAGTGCACAAACGAGGGCAGGCTATGGCTACACCTTC. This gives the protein CSAQTRAGYGYTF.

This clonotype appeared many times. As DNA, the CDR3 is TGCAGCGCCCGAACTTGGACAGGGGAGCATACCGGGGAGCTGTTTTTT. Protein sequence: CSARTWTGEHTGELFF. The J gene is TRBJ2-2, the V gene TRBV29-1, with 9 bases aligning to TRBD1. V was clipped by 7 bases and J by 5 bases; unmatched bases: 14. Germline CDR1 and CDR2: SQVTM and ANQGSEA. This CDR3 spans 16 amino acids.